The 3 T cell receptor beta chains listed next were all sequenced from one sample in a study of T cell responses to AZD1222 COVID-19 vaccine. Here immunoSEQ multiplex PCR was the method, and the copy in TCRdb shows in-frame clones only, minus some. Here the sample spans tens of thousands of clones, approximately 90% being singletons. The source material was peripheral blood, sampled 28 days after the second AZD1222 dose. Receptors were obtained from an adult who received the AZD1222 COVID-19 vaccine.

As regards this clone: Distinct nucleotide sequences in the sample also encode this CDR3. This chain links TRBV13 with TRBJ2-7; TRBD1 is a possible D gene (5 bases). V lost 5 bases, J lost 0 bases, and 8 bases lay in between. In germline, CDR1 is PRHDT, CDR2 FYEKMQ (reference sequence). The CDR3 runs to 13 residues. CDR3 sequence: CASSPDSSYEQYF. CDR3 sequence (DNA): TGTGCCAGCAGCCCTGACAGCTCCTACGAGCAGTACTTC.

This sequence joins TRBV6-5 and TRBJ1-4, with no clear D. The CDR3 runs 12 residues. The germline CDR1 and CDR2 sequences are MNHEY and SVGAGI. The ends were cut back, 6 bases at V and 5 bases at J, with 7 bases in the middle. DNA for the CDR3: TGTGCCAGCAGGCGGGGAAATGAAAAACTGTTTTTT. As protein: CASRRGNEKLFF.

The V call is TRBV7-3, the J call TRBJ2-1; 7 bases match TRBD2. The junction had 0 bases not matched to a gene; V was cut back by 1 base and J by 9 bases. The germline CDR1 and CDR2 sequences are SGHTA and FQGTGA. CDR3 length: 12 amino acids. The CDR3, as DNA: TGTGCCAGCAGCTTAAGCGGGGGTGAGCAGTTCTTC. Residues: CASSLSGGEQFF.